This T cell receptor (beta chain) was sequenced in a study of patients and donors after allogeneic stem cell transplantation. One entry per CDR3 protein results from TCRdb running MiXCR on the RT-PCR reads. The sample records approximately 430,000 distinct CDR3 sequences, about a sixth being singletons. The CDR3 is made up of 12 amino acids. The V gene's germline CDR1 is SQVTM and CDR2 ANQGSEA. V was shortened by 3 bases and J by 6 bases, with 8 bases between the two germline ends. This clonotype was observed many times. J is TRBJ2-2 and V is TRBV29-1; no firm D call. The TCR was taken from a human donor who was either an allogeneic HSCT recipient or a stem cell or donor lymphocyte infusion donor (not recorded which). It is not recorded whose cells these are; they may come from a transplant donor. Sequencing was carried out using blood, either unsorted or a sorted T cell fraction (not recorded which). The CDR3 DNA sequence: TGCAGCGTTGACTGGGGTCCCGGGGAGCTGTTTTTT. Its protein is CSVDWGPGELFF.